This T cell receptor beta chain was identified during a study of shared clonotypes between healthy human individuals. Genomic DNA (from each subset) was split evenly across several immunoSEQ plates. The method was immunoSEQ multiplex PCR; TCRdb's version includes in-frame clones alone and lacks a portion of them. The sample includes about 980,000 clones, over 75% seen only once; the top ten take approximately 1.5%. Donors comprised only Caucasian adults living in Nashville, Tennessee. The CDR3 has 15 residues. From germline, CDR1 is MRHNA and CDR2 SNTAGT. Deletions cut 0 bases from V and 2 bases from J, with 5 bases between.

This rearrangement joins TRBV6-4 to TRBJ2-6; D not resolved. The specimen sequenced was memory CD4+ T cells sorted from blood. Subset here: CD45RA-negative fraction. This TCR was sampled from a man between 18 and 35 years old in good health. CDR3 in amino acids: CASSDSRAGANVLTF. In DNA, the CDR3 is TGTGCCAGCAGTGACTCAAGGGCTGGGGCCAACGTCCTGACTTTC.